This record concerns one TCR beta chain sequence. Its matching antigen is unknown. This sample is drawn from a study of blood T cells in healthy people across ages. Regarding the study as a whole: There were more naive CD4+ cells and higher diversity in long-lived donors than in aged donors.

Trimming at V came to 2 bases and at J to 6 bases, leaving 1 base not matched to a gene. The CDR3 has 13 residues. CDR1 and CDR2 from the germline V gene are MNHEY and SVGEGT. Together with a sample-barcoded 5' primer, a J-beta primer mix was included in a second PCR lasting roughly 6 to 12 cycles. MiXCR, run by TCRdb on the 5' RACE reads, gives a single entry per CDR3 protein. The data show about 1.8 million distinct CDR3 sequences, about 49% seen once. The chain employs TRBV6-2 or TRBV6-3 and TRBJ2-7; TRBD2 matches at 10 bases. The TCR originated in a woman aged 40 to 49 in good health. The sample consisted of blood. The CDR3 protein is CASSYGTSVEQYF. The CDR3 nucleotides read TGTGCCAGCAGTTACGGGACTAGCGTCGAGCAGTACTTC.